This TCR beta chain was recovered during a study of cytomegalovirus exposure and HLA in healthy donors (dated by TCRdb to 2015 to 2018). As for the study more broadly: According to an earlier analysis of a few hundred of the donors, some 180 million T cells yielded roughly 100 million unique TCR beta sequences and more than 250 Gb of sequence data. Around 330 gigabases of sequencing data and around 90 million unique TCR sequences made up an early release that covered around 640 HLA-typed donors. Of the approximately 400 genotyped donors, 70% to 90% were placed in the genetic ancestry cluster associated with self-reported Caucasian donors. The aim of the study was to test whether cataloging public T cell receptors could identify signatures of past pathogen exposure. The study profiled the T cell repertoires of 550 to 700 subjects by immunosequencing and related them to cytomegalovirus serostatus. A separate validation cohort of over a hundred different subjects was used in addition to the roughly 640-subject first cohort. To predict cytomegalovirus infection status, the study brought together high-throughput TCR immunosequencing, statistical association of individual TCRs with disease status, and machine learning. In a later analysis, previously published TCR beta repertoires from 500 to 750 donors were re-analyzed and high-resolution HLA genotyping was added so that TCR occurrence patterns could be studied. In the later analysis, no new phenotypic data were used to find candidate immune exposures; instead, reliance was placed on TCR beta sequences and their occurrence across donors. An earlier analysis of fewer than 750 of the donors used high-throughput TCR beta sequencing to judge whether each TCR beta V gene segment behaved as functional or pseudogenic. Donor age, sex, ethnicity and CMV serostatus were collected together with the repertoire data. Genome-wide SNP genotypes for about three fifths of the 666 donors were used in a later genetic analysis, which treated that subset as a discovery cohort. Every discovery cohort repertoire had been produced on one sequencing platform. HLA typing included class I and class II loci at four-digit resolution. The number of typed donors differed by locus: about 620-640 for A, B, C, DRB1 and DQB1; about 520 for DQA1; 606 for DPA1; and 400 to 480 for DPB1. Roughly five DR-DQ haplotypes were handled as single units for association and clustering, since linkage in the cohort was strong. Among under 450 genotyped donors of the cohort, an average of approximately 250,000 unique TCR beta nucleotide sequences were sequenced per donor, around 20% of them non-productive.

Comments on this clone: It lacks a known antigen. No much larger clone exists at a distance of one base, and base qualities are not known.

The cohort consisted of 600 to 750 healthy bone marrow donors. At the time of sampling, every cohort member was nominally healthy, though immune exposures that went unrecorded were likely present. The donor was CMV seronegative and was included in the group of around 320 seronegative cohort members. Each donor provided a peripheral blood sample, and peripheral blood mononuclear cells were used for TCR beta sequencing. Genomic DNA was extracted from the blood cell samples with the Qiagen DNeasy Blood Extraction Kit. The study at large found these results: In a later analysis, HLA-associated TCR beta chains were found to be more clonally expanded and to have lower generation probabilities than equally common non-associated chains. In a later analysis, several top co-occurrence clusters were reported to appear linked to parvovirus B19, influenza, CMV and Epstein-Barr virus. Cytomegalovirus status was reported to be diagnosed by the classifier with high specificity and sensitivity in both the original and validation cohorts. According to the authors, the approach could potentially be generalized to other disease states and immunological phenotypes. Because some donors lacked HLA typing at each locus, the association tests relied only on the typed subset. An association between a missense DCLRE1C variant and V-gene and J-gene trimming of TCR beta chains was found in a later genetic analysis and replicated in an independent cohort. In an earlier analysis of about 540 of the donors, most TCR beta V segments were observed in productive rearrangements about 90% or about 30% of the time, broadly matching IMGT annotations. Most TCR sequences were seen in very few donors, while some public TCRs were found in many individuals. A further reported finding was that TCR beta sequences accurately predicted the HLA-A and HLA-B alleles for most subjects in the first cohort. For the cohort, immune exposure information was limited to CMV serostatus. In a later analysis, the rate of TCR association differed among HLA loci, with DRB1 alleles having the most associated TCRs and HLA-C alleles having the fewest. Presence/absence analyses assumed roughly uniform sequencing depth across donors, an assumption that may not hold. In vitro tests confirmed that a few of the cytomegalovirus-associated TCR beta chains recognize cytomegalovirus antigens. About 17 rarely observed V segments, including chromosome 9 orphons, were excluded from the earlier analysis of a few hundred of the donors because counts were too low. In a later genetic analysis, fewer N-insertions in productive TCRs were reported among donors in an Asian-associated ancestry cluster than the roughly 700-donor mean. The cohort was sequenced for TCR beta chains only, and without alpha or paired-chain data the features that could be detected were limited. According to a later analysis, most CMV-associated TCR beta chains appeared to be HLA-restricted, and the HLA associations seemed to be driven largely by CMV exposure. A total of roughly 160 TCR beta chains were listed by the study as associated with cytomegalovirus. The sequencing pipeline was judged likely to have produced a cluster of highly shared sequence variants as a technical artifact. Linkage disequilibrium might explain the correlated functional status among segregating V segments, but an unknown experimental factor could not be ruled out. Assigning TCR associations to individual alleles was difficult when HLA alleles, especially DR and DQ, strongly co-occurred. Some IMGT-functional V segments, including TRBV6-2 and TRBV6-3, could not be told apart with the 87-base-pair reads, so those segments were excluded. Specific HLA alleles were associated with over 15,000 TCR beta sequences at a false discovery rate of 0.05 in a later analysis.

Libraries were prepared through the immunoSEQ multiplex PCR assay. A mixture of 60 forward primers for TCR Vbeta segments and 13 reverse primers for TCR Jbeta segments was used in the multiplex PCR. Amplification of the CDR3 region of rearranged TCR beta genes was performed with a multiplex PCR assay on genomic DNA. Amplified TCR beta libraries were sequenced as 87-base-pair reads on the Illumina HiSeq System. The original pipeline was this. In a later analysis, roughly 80 million unique TCR beta chains were counted across the 666 repertoires, and roughly 11 million of these chains were shared by at least two donors. A nearest-neighbor algorithm error-corrected the raw reads and collapsed the reads into unique sequences, merging closely related sequences to remove PCR and sequencing errors. To assign V, D and J gene segments, CDR3 sequences were aligned to IMGT reference sequences. Each retained sequence needed at least a six-nucleotide match to both a V gene segment and a J gene segment. Rearrangements were called productive when the CDR3 lacked stop codons and stayed in frame with V and J; all others were non-productive. CDR3 was defined by IMGT convention, running from the second conserved V-encoded cysteine to the conserved J-encoded phenylalanine. The earlier analysis of about 640 of the donors excluded any sequence lacking an unambiguous match to a single V gene segment. In an earlier analysis of 587 of the donors, V segments were called functional above 56.7% productive rearrangements and were called segregating when the between-donor standard deviation exceeded 5%. A statistical classification framework was built for diagnosing cytomegalovirus status from the catalog of TCR beta chain sequences. V and J gene assignment, in a later analysis, came from comparing TCR nucleotide sequences with IMGT/GENE-DB human TR gene sequences. Using the TCRdist pipeline, a later analysis assigned CDR3 sequences along with most-parsimonious VDJ recombination scenarios. In a later analysis, each TCR beta chain was defined by its CDR3 amino acid sequence together with its V-gene family, and reads without a unique V-gene family were excluded. To address suspected cross-contamination and a sequencing artifact, a later analysis removed roughly 640 highly shared, low-generation-probability nucleotide sequences. In a later analysis, a clonal expansion index for each public chain was calculated from normalized within-repertoire ranks of inferred template counts. In a later analysis, generation probabilities were computed using a VDJ recombination model fitted to out-of-frame rearrangements, and the results were checked against IGoR. In a later analysis, hypergeometric tests were used to score TCR-TCR, TCR-HLA and TCR-CMV co-occurrence, with a repertoire-size bias correction applied to TCR pairs. In a later analysis, false discovery rates were estimated by permuting HLA or CMV assignments 20 times. In a later analysis, co-occurring TCRs were grouped with DBSCAN, and TCRdist sequence similarity was added when clustering was performed within HLA-allele-positive subsets. Co-occurrence clustering excluded repertoires with fewer than 30,000 or more than 120,000 public chains, plus five with anomalous nucleotide sharing. This immuneACCESS table, as held by TCRdb, lists in-frame sequences with V and J called but not all clones. Of the missing ones, under half trace to an unresolved V gene in checked studies; the others have no known cause. The V and J calls and clone size were taken over from that table, and D and trimming were inferred from the DNA. Within this sample are approximately 170,000 clones, with just over 75% of them counted one time only. About 1% of the sample is held by the ten biggest clonotypes.

In the germline V gene, CDR1 corresponds to MDHEN and CDR2 to SYDVKM. From the cysteine through the phenylalanine, the CDR3 covers 17 amino acids. Of the read, only the CDR3 DNA is kept; its 51 bases are in frame from base 1. The junction shows trimming of 8 bases on V and 7 bases on J, and the gene matches do not reach 19 bases of it. The sequencing sample was made of PBMCs. The sequence was collected from a woman aged 40 to 49 in good health and CMV-seronegative. The chain is encoded by TRBV28 joined to TRBJ2-1; 8 central nucleotides agree with TRBD1. DNA sequence: TGTGCCAGCCGATCAAACGAGGGGCAGGGGGCGGGGAATGAGCAGTTCTTC. It is translated as CASRSNEGQGAGNEQFF.